The T cell receptor (beta chain) under discussion was sequenced for a study of blood T cell repertoires in COVID-19 (dated by TCRdb to between 2020 and 2021). For the wider study: Samples covering the acute and convalescent phases of COVID-19 were provided by collaborators in the United States, Italy and Spain. The prospective study material was composed of cDNA or gDNA derived from T cells, B-cell-depleted T cells, or PBMCs. Subjects who had been exposed to COVID-19, were actively infected with it, or had recovered from it provided the deeply sampled blood TCRbeta repertoires that made up the dataset. The repertoires were released in a freely available public database intended as a resource for research on the immune response to SARS-CoV-2. Samples were obtained from the ongoing ImmuneRACE study (first 160 participants) and from 1,254 subjects provided by 6 global collaborators. The sample metadata nearly always contained a de-identified subject ID, COVID-19 status, age in years and sex. Where available, HLA class I and class II types were obtained from metadata supplied by the sample provider rather than from assay-based typing.

General findings and caveats noted by the study authors: Clinical and demographic metadata were provided uncurated, with the amount varying by source and participant.

TCRbeta CDR3 regions were amplified from genomic DNA by means of the immunoSEQ Assay, a bias-controlled multiplex PCR. The original methods were these. Nucleated cell counts per sample were estimated from amplification of reference gene primers within the assay. To quantify the absolute abundance of each unique TCRbeta CDR3 rearrangement, sequence reads were collapsed and filtered. For each sample, productive Simpson clonality was calculated as the square root of Simpson's diversity index across productive rearrangements. Sourced from immuneACCESS, this table was stored by TCRdb with only in-frame sequences that have V and J called. A share of the clones is absent; for the studies checked, an unresolved V gene accounts for under half, and the remainder has no known explanation. That table is the source of V, J and clone size, and D and trimming were worked out from the DNA. The sample table lists about 430,000 clones, 85% to 90% of them with a count of one. The ten biggest clones cover around 0.92% of the sample.

CDR3 length: 13 amino acids, cysteine to phenylalanine. The entry retains the CDR3 DNA only, 39 bases that are in frame from base 1. As encoded in the germline V gene, CDR1 is SGHRS while CDR2 is YFSETQ. V loses 3 bases, J loses 7 bases, and the germline ends lie 11 bases apart. One collaborating source in Seattle enrolled patients during active infection and followed them longitudinally through the course of disease. Each collaborating institution followed its own protocols to collect whole blood in K2EDTA tubes. For TCRbeta analysis, collaborators shipped samples in one of three forms: frozen whole blood, isolated PBMCs, or DNA extracted from either of those sample types. This clone was observed a few times. This receptor's antigen is unknown. No base quality information exists; no much larger clone differs at one position.

This receptor was identified in a man aged 18 to 29 with COVID-19, enrolled during active disease. The sequence links TRBV5-1 to TRBJ1-5, with the D gene not confidently named. The material sequenced was peripheral blood. At the DNA level, the sequence is TGCGCCAGCAGCTGGTCAGAGGGCCAGCCCCAGCATTTT. This yields the protein CASSWSEGQPQHF.